Listed below are T cell receptor beta chains from one sample, sequenced in a study of cytomegalovirus exposure and HLA in healthy donors. TCRdb's copy holds only in-frame clones and misses some; the assay was immunoSEQ multiplex PCR. The repertoire has approximately 260,000 clones, around 90% of them found once; the top ten carry approximately 1.5%. The sequencing input was PBMCs. These TCRs come from a girl aged 2 to 9 in good health and CMV-seronegative. Both conserved end residues are part of each CDR3. The D gene is left open where the match is weak. Where a row states a size, it is once, few, many or the class of an expanded clone; other rows omit it.

clone_size,j_call,d_call,v_call,cdr3_aa,cdr3_nt
.,TRBJ2-4,.,TRBV6-1,CASSEGAQNIQYF,TGTGCCAGCAGTGAAGGGGCCCAAAACATTCAGTACTTC
.,TRBJ2-3,TRBD2,TRBV9,CASSNSPEAGATLSTDTQYF,TGTGCCAGCAGCAATTCTCCTGAAGCGGGGGCCACACTGAGCACAGATACGCAGTATTTT
.,TRBJ1-6,.,TRBV6-6,CASSYYGNSPLHF,TGTGCCAGCAGTTACTACGGGAATTCACCCCTCCACTTT
.,TRBJ2-3,.,TRBV5-6,CASGWTADTQYF,TGTGCCAGCGGGTGGACAGCAGATACGCAGTATTTT
.,TRBJ2-1,TRBD2,TRBV6-6,CASIVAGGRYNEQFF,TGTGCCAGCATTGTAGCGGGGGGGCGGTACAATGAGCAGTTCTTC
.,TRBJ2-1,TRBD2,TRBV9,CASSVGSSGGLEQFF,TGTGCCAGCAGCGTAGGCTCTAGCGGGGGGCTCGAGCAGTTCTTC
.,TRBJ1-4,.,TRBV6-1,CASSDMTGRNEKLFF,TGTGCCAGCAGTGACATGACAGGACGTAATGAAAAACTGTTTTTT
.,TRBJ2-5,TRBD2,TRBV7-7,CASSGLAGREETQYF,TGTGCTAGCAGCGGACTAGCGGGGCGAGAAGAGACCCAGTACTTC
.,TRBJ2-1,TRBD2,TRBV7-8,CASSPFGGDPWDEQFF,TGTGCCAGCAGCCCATTCGGGGGGGACCCCTGGGATGAGCAGTTCTTC
.,TRBJ2-3,TRBD2,TRBV9,CASSVGTSADTQYF,TGTGCCAGCAGCGTGGGGACTAGCGCTGATACGCAGTATTTT
.,TRBJ1-2,TRBD1,TRBV5-6,CASSSTGGNYGYTF,TGTGCCAGCAGTTCCACAGGGGGGAACTATGGCTACACCTTC
.,TRBJ2-7,.,TRBV11-2,CASRGGPTGYEQYF,TGTGCCAGCAGGGGGGGGCCCACGGGGTACGAGCAGTACTTC
.,TRBJ2-7,TRBD1,TRBV6-5,CASSYSTGGEQYF,TGTGCCAGCAGTTACTCGACAGGGGGCGAGCAGTACTTC
once,TRBJ1-2,.,TRBV30,CAWTVGGPTTPRGYTF,TGTGCCTGGACTGTAGGAGGACCCACCACCCCGCGGGGCTACACCTTC
.,TRBJ1-2,TRBD1,TRBV5-1,CASSLGTGVPYGYTF,TGCGCCAGCAGCTTGGGGACAGGGGTTCCCTATGGCTACACCTTC
.,TRBJ2-7,TRBD2,TRBV7-8,CASSLGESGGPYEQYF,TGTGCCAGCAGCTTAGGGGAAAGCGGGGGACCCTACGAGCAGTACTTC
.,TRBJ2-7,.,TRBV7-9,CASSSHRAKNSYEQYF,TGTGCCAGCAGCTCGCACAGGGCCAAGAACTCCTACGAGCAGTACTTC
.,TRBJ2-5,TRBD2,TRBV13,CASSLGLGLAGPYQETQYF,TGTGCCAGCAGCTTAGGCCTAGGACTAGCGGGCCCCTACCAAGAGACCCAGTACTTC
.,TRBJ2-3,.,TRBV7-6,CASSSTGVGVADTQYF,TGTGCCAGCAGCTCCACGGGGGTAGGGGTGGCAGATACGCAGTATTTT
.,TRBJ1-5,.,TRBV28,CASSTLIDIHSNQPQHF,TGTGCCAGCAGCACCCTAATAGATATCCATAGCAATCAGCCCCAGCATTTT
.,TRBJ2-7,.,TRBV11-1,CASSLRRDGLSYEQYF,TGTGCCAGCAGCTTAAGGCGGGACGGACTCTCCTACGAGCAGTACTTC
once,TRBJ2-1,.,TRBV12-2,CASRPWLAGRNEQFF,TGTGCAAGTCGCCCCTGGCTAGCGGGACGGAATGAGCAGTTCTTC
.,TRBJ2-1,TRBD1,TRBV6-6,CASTFTGTGQFF,TGTGCCAGCACCTTCACCGGGACAGGTCAGTTCTTC
.,TRBJ1-4,.,TRBV18,CASSPWDTLEKLFF,TGTGCCAGCTCACCTTGGGACACCCTCGAGAAACTGTTTTTT
.,TRBJ1-3,TRBD1,TRBV11-2,CASSLGTGVSFSGNTIYF,TGTGCCAGCAGCCTCGGGACAGGGGTCTCCTTTTCTGGAAACACCATATATTTT
.,TRBJ1-6,.,TRBV6-6,CASTKRRDSPLHF,TGTGCCAGCACCAAAAGGAGAGATTCACCCCTCCACTTT
.,TRBJ1-1,.,TRBV4-2,CASSQDLGSLEAFF,TGTGCCAGCAGCCAAGATCTAGGCAGCCTAGAAGCTTTCTTT
.,TRBJ2-7,.,TRBV9,CASSEAAQGYEQYF,TGTGCCAGCAGCGAGGCAGCCCAGGGCTACGAGCAGTACTTC
.,TRBJ2-3,.,TRBV6-1,CASKDRGGVGDTQYF,TGTGCCAGCAAGGACCGGGGCGGGGTAGGGGATACGCAGTATTTT
once,TRBJ1-2,.,TRBV6-5,CASSYGGGYTF,TGTGCCAGCAGTTATGGGGGGGGCTACACCTTC
once,TRBJ2-1,TRBD2,TRBV7-9,CASSSGSGVSSYNEQFF,TGTGCCAGCAGCTCGGGCAGCGGGGTCAGCTCCTACAATGAGCAGTTCTTC
once,TRBJ1-3,TRBD1,TRBV29-1,CSVEDGQGAGNTIYF,TGCAGCGTTGAAGATGGACAGGGTGCTGGAAACACCATATATTTT
.,TRBJ1-1,.,TRBV27,CASGHRASEAFF,TGTGCCAGCGGCCACAGAGCCTCTGAAGCTTTCTTT
few,TRBJ1-1,TRBD1,TRBV7-9,CATQGGATEAFF,TGTGCCACGCAGGGGGGCGCCACTGAAGCTTTCTTT
once,TRBJ1-3,.,TRBV5-1,CASSLGPRGSGNTIYF,TGCGCCAGCAGCTTGGGGCCAAGGGGCTCTGGAAACACCATATATTTT
.,TRBJ2-3,TRBD2,TRBV5-1,CASSLSGSNTDTQYF,TGCGCCAGCAGCTTGAGCGGGAGCAACACAGATACGCAGTATTTT
.,TRBJ2-1,.,TRBV9,CASSVVGGASYNEQFF,TGTGCCAGCAGCGTAGTTGGGGGGGCCTCCTACAATGAGCAGTTCTTC
.,TRBJ2-1,.,TRBV19,CASNRGHAYNEQFF,TGTGCCAGTAATCGAGGACACGCTTACAATGAGCAGTTCTTC
.,TRBJ1-6,.,TRBV6-5,CASSYNSLSYNSPLHF,TGTGCCAGCAGTTACAACAGCCTCTCCTATAATTCACCCCTCCACTTT